This T cell receptor (beta chain) was sequenced in a study of shared clonotypes between healthy human individuals. Regarding the study as a whole: As a rule, naive subsets had a larger estimated richness than memory subsets.

TCRdb's copy holds only in-frame clones and misses some; the assay was immunoSEQ multiplex PCR. The sample shows about 2,500,000 clones, around 90% of them seen only once. Comment on this clone: Its target is not known.

The V gene's germline CDR1 is SGHRS and CDR2 YFSETQ. V lost 4 bases to trimming and J lost 3 bases; unmatched junction nucleotides: 6. This CDR3 contains 16 residues. The chain couples TRBV5-1 to TRBJ2-5, with 13 bases lining up with TRBD2. Sequenced input: naive CD4+ T cells sorted from blood. Subset meaning: CD45RA+ positively selected. The sequence was obtained from a man younger than 35 in good health. The CDR3 bases are TGCGCCAGCAGCCAACTGGGACTAGCGGGAAAAGAGACCCAGTACTTC. Residues: CASSQLGLAGKETQYF.